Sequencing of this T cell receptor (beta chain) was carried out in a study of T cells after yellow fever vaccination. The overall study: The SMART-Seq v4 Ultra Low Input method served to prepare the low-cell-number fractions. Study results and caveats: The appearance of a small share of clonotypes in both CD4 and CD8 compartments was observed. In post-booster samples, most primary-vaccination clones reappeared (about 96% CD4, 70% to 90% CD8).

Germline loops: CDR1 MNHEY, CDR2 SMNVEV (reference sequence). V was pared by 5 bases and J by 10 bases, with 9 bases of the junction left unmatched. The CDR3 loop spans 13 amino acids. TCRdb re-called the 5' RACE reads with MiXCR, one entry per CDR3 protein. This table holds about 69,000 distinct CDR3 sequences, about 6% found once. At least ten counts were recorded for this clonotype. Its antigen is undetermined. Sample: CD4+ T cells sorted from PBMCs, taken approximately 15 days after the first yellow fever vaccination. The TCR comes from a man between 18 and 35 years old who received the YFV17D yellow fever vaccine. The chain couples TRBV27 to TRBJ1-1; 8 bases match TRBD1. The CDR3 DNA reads TGTGCCAGCAGTGGATGGACAGGGCACGGAGCTTTCTTT. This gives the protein CASSGWTGHGAFF.